This T cell receptor (beta chain) originates from a study of T cell repertoires in cytomegalovirus infection. Study in general: The authors used CMV epitopes that were HLA-C-restricted (recently identified) and HLA-B-restricted (well studied). From public TCR beta signatures came an indication of both CMV infection and matching HLA type. Study conclusions and caveats: People with CMV and the relevant HLA were identified by cumulative public TCR beta family frequency. Within the response measured ex vivo, HLA-C-restricted CMV-specific TCR beta clonotypes were dominant.

Concerning this clonotype itself: No antigen is known for it.

The CDR3 sequence is 14 residues long. The germline CDR1 and CDR2 sequences are SGHVS and FQNEAQ. With 3 bases removed from V and 3 bases from J, the gap between germline ends came to 8 bases. TCRdb processed the reads anew with MiXCR; each CDR3 protein has one entry. The data contain 700,000 to 950,000 distinct CDR3 sequences, about 31% of them seen just once; the ten biggest clones take up around 12%. This specimen consisted of cultured CD8+ T cells from PBMCs, obtained from culture after CMV antigen stimulation. The sequence was obtained from a human donor in good health (CMV status not recorded). Some clones in this sample may be carry-over from other donors' samples. V gene TRBV7-8 combines with J gene TRBJ2-2, with D tentatively TRBD2 (5 bases). This chain's CDR3 is CASSFRRDTGELFF. The CDR3 DNA follows: TGTGCCAGCAGCTTTCGGCGGGACACCGGGGAGCTGTTTTTT.